The 13 T cell receptor beta chains below were found in one sample sequenced in a study of CD8+ T cells in alopecia areata. RNA extraction and reverse transcription yielded cDNA as sequencing template. Here immunoSEQ multiplex PCR was the method, and the copy in TCRdb shows in-frame clones only, minus some. The data hold about 42,000 clones, with around three fifths observed a single time. Treatment defined: oral pan-JAK inhibitor, 5-10 mg twice daily. The sample consisted of CD8+ T cells sorted from blood, taken at week 4, from a patient treated with tofacitinib. The receptor set was obtained from a human donor with alopecia areata.

This chain joins TRBV29-1 and TRBJ1-2; D gene unclear. Trimming stripped 7 bases from V and 0 bases from J, with 15 bases between. CDR1 SQVTM and CDR2 ANQGSEA come from the germline V gene. The CDR3 totals 14 residues. The CDR3 reads CSAAGGEPNYGYTF. CDR3 coding DNA: TGCAGCGCGGCCGGTGGAGAGCCTAACTATGGCTACACCTTC.

This clone has only a few counts. The chain employs TRBV19 and TRBJ2-1; the match to TRBD2 covers 9 bases. The V gene end was trimmed by 3 bases and the J gene end by 7 bases; junction bases not matched to a gene: 13. This CDR3 has 17 amino acids. CDR1 is LNHDA and CDR2 is SQIVND in the germline V gene (reference sequence). The CDR3 sequence is CASSISGSSGVENEQFF. The CDR3 region has the DNA TGTGCCAGTAGTATTTCGGGATCTAGCGGGGTGGAGAATGAGCAGTTCTTC.

This clone has a single count. The rearrangement links TRBV6-1 to TRBJ1-1, with D unclear. This CDR3 region has 13 residues. Between the trimmed V and J ends, which lost 2 bases and 4 bases, there was a span of 8 bases. Germline loops: CDR1 MNHNS, CDR2 SASEGT. Here the CDR3 reads CASSEKETTEAFF. The DNA of the CDR3 is TGTGCCAGCAGTGAAAAGGAGACCACTGAAGCTTTCTTT.

This clone was counted a few times. The rearrangement joins TRBV19 to TRBJ2-1; 7 bases match TRBD2. Germline V gives CDR1 LNHDA, CDR2 SQIVND (reference sequence). CDR3 length: 15 residues. The junction had 3 bases not matched to a gene; V was cut back by 3 bases and J by 1 base. CDR3 sequence: CASSMGGISYNEQFF. The CDR3 DNA follows: TGTGCCAGTAGTATGGGGGGGATTTCCTACAATGAGCAGTTCTTC. Looking up the rest from reference TRBV19 and TRBJ2-1 gives the full variable domain: DGGITQSPKYLFRKEGQNVTLSCEQNLNHDAMYWYRQDPGQGLRLIYYSQIVNDFQKGDIAEGYSVSREKKESFPLTVTSAQKNPTAFYLCASSMGGISYNEQFFGPGTRLTVL.

A few counts support this clone. The V and J genes are TRBV30 and TRBJ2-1; 9 bases match TRBD1. The germline gives CDR1 GTSNPN, CDR2 SVGIG (reference sequence). Unmatched junction bases numbered 3, after V lost 2 bases and J lost 7 bases. This CDR3 is built from 13 residues. CDR3 sequence reads: CAWSTTGGNEQFF. DNA for the CDR3: TGTGCCTGGAGTACGACAGGGGGGAATGAGCAGTTCTTC.

The rearrangement links TRBV4-3 to TRBJ2-1, with D unresolved. CDR1 LGHNA and CDR2 YSLEER come from the germline V gene. Trimming removed 0 bases at V and 9 bases at J, with 9 bases between. The CDR3 spans 13 residues. CDR3 in amino acids: CASSQDDGIEQFF. CDR3 DNA sequence: TGCGCCAGCAGCCAAGACGACGGTATTGAGCAGTTCTTC.

This clone showed up just once. The rearrangement links TRBV30 to TRBJ1-1; D is uncertain. Germline CDR1 is GTSNPN and CDR2 is SVGIG (reference sequence). The CDR3 sequence is 14 residues long. CDR3 loop: CAARRFNLGTEAFF. CDR3 nucleotides: TGTGCGGCTCGACGATTCAATTTGGGCACTGAAGCTTTCTTT.

The rearrangement joins TRBV29-1 to TRBJ2-7; possible D gene TRBD1, 6 bases. Trimming took off 5 bases at V and 1 base at J, with 18 bases between the two ends. The CDR3 extends over 15 amino acids. Germline CDR1 reads SQVTM; CDR2 reads ANQGSEA. CDR3 DNA: TGCAGCGTTCTACAGGGATCCCAAACGTCCTACGAGCAGTACTTC. As protein: CSVLQGSQTSYEQYF.

The CDR3: CASSDLNTDTQYF. CDR3 nucleotides: TGTGCCAGCAGCGACCTCAACACAGATACGCAGTATTTT. The rearrangement links TRBV7-9 to TRBJ2-3, with D unclear. This CDR3 has 13 amino acids. Germline values: CDR1 SEHNR, CDR2 FQNEAQ (reference sequence). Trimming removed 5 bases at V and 2 bases at J, with 8 bases between.

A few counts support this clone. V and J are TRBV5-6 and TRBJ2-7; possibly TRBD1 for D (5 bases). This CDR3 has 14 residues. The V gene lost 6 bases and the J gene lost 6 bases, with 19 bases spanning the gap. Germline assignment: CDR1 SGHDT and CDR2 YYEEEE. Here the CDR3 reads CASNSGAGFSEQYF. The CDR3 DNA reads TGTGCCAGCAACTCTGGGGCAGGGTTCAGCGAGCAGTACTTC.

This chain uses TRBV6-5 with TRBJ2-7; unclear D gene. Germline CDR1 is MNHEY and CDR2 is SVGAGI. This CDR3 contains 11 residues. With 6 bases removed from V and 4 bases from J, the gap between germline ends came to 7 bases. CDR3 bases: TGTGCCAGCAGAAACGGATACGAGCAGTACTTC. Translating it yields CASRNGYEQYF.

This clone was detected only a few times. J is TRBJ2-3 and V is TRBV6-4, with D perhaps matching TRBD2 (6 bases). The V end lost 3 bases, the J end lost 1 base, and 11 bases lay between the germline ends. The germline V gene has CDR1 MRHNA and CDR2 SNTAGT. The CDR3 covers 15 residues. Written as DNA, the CDR3 is TGTGCCAGCAGTGAAGGGAGGCAGGGCACAGATACGCAGTATTTT. Translated: CASSEGRQGTDTQYF.

CDR3 residues: CAWSVSGGDEQYF. CDR3 in DNA: TGTGCCTGGAGTGTATCGGGGGGCGACGAGCAGTACTTC. The V and J genes are TRBV30 and TRBJ2-7; a weak D match, TRBD2 (7 bases). The CDR3 runs 13 residues. Between the trimmed V and J ends, which lost 0 bases and 5 bases, there was a span of 11 bases. The germline gives CDR1 GTSNPN, CDR2 SVGIG (reference sequence).